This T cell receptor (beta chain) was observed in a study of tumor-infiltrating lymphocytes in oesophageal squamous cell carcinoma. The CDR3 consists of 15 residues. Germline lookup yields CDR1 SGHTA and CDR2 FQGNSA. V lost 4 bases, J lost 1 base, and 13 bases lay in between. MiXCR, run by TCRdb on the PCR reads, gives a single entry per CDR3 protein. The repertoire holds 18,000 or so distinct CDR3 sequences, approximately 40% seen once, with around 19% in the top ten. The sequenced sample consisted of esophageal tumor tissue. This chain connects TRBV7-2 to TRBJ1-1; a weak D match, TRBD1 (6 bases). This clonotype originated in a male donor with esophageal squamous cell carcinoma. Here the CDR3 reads CASSSSGVGNTEAFF. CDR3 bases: TGTGCCAGCAGCTCGTCAGGGGTCGGGAACACTGAAGCTTTCTTT.